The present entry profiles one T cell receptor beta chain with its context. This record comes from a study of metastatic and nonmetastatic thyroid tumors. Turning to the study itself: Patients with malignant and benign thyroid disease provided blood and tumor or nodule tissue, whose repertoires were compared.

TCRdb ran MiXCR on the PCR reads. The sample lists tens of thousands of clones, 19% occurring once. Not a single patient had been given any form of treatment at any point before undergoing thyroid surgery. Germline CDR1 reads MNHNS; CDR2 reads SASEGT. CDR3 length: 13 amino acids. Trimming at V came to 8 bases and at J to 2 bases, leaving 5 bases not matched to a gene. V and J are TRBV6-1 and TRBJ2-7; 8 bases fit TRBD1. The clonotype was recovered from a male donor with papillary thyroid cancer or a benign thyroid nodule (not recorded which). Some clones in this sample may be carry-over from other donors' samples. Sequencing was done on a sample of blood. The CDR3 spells CASGQGETYEQYF. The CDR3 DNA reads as TGTGCCAGCGGACAGGGAGAGACCTACGAGCAGTACTTC.